This TCR beta chain was sequenced during a study of CD8+ T cells in alopecia areata. Study background: At a dose of 5 to 10 mg twice daily, oral tofacitinib was given to treated patients. Treatment with tofacitinib (6 to 18 months) was followed by 6 months off drug.

Notes on this clone: Its target is unknown.

Treatment specified: oral pan-JAK inhibitor, 5-10 mg twice daily. Points from the study as a whole: Relative to normal scalp, lesional scalp, especially alopecia totalis/universalis, showed higher clonality.

Germline V gene sequence: CDR1 SGHVS, CDR2 FNYEAQ. The ends were cut back, 1 base at V and 0 bases at J, with 15 bases in the middle. The CDR3 runs 17 residues. Extraction and reverse transcription of RNA yielded cDNA as the sequencing template. Clones were sequenced by immunoSEQ multiplex PCR, and TCRdb holds only the in-frame ones, with some missing. The sample has about 200,000 clones, roughly 70% seen once. This chain connects TRBV7-6 to TRBJ1-1; D unclear. The sequence was collected from a human donor with alopecia areata. The source material was CD4+ T cells sorted from blood, sampled at week 49, from a patient treated with tofacitinib. CDR3 in DNA: TGTGCCAGCAGCTTAGGGGGTCGGCTGTTGATGAACACTGAAGCTTTCTTT. It specifies CASSLGGRLLMNTEAFF.